This TCR beta chain was sequenced in a study of neurological immune-mediated disorders. Described time point: longitudinal time-point 2. Libraries used 2 million unsorted PBMCs kept frozen in RNAlater. In this sample, this clonotype turned up many times. TCRdb processed the 5' RACE reads anew with MiXCR; each CDR3 protein has one entry. This repertoire shows fewer than 40,000 distinct CDR3 sequences, about 12% found once; its top ten account for 2.3%. Germline V gene data show CDR1 as SGHAT and CDR2 as FQDESV (reference sequence). Trimming at V came to 3 bases and at J to 8 bases, leaving 8 bases not matched to a gene. The CDR3 sequence is 15 residues long.

The chain carries TRBV11-1 and TRBJ2-1; 9 bases align to TRBD1. The sequenced material came from PBMCs. This receptor was identified in a woman aged 40 to 50 in good health. The CDR3 DNA is TGTGCCAGCAGCTTGATTCCACAGGGGGCTGATGAGCAGTTCTTC. As protein: CASSLIPQGADEQFF.